The source of this TCR beta chain is a study of cytotoxic CD8 clonotypes in ibrutinib-treated CLL. Sequenced by immunoSEQ multiplex PCR; TCRdb stores in-frame clones only, minus some. This sample has over 6,500 clones, with 60% to 80% found just once. V was clipped by 3 bases and J by 3 bases, with 12 bases between them. This CDR3 has 15 amino acids. Germline lookup yields CDR1 KGHSH and CDR2 LQKENI. The sequence derives from a human donor with chronic lymphocytic leukemia. V gene TRBV18 combines with J gene TRBJ2-1, with a tentative D call TRBD2 (6 bases). The starting material was PBMCs, obtained before ibrutinib treatment. In nucleotides, the CDR3 is TGTGCCAGCTCACCGGGCGGGACGCGCTACAATGAGCAGTTCTTC. Protein product: CASSPGGTRYNEQFF.